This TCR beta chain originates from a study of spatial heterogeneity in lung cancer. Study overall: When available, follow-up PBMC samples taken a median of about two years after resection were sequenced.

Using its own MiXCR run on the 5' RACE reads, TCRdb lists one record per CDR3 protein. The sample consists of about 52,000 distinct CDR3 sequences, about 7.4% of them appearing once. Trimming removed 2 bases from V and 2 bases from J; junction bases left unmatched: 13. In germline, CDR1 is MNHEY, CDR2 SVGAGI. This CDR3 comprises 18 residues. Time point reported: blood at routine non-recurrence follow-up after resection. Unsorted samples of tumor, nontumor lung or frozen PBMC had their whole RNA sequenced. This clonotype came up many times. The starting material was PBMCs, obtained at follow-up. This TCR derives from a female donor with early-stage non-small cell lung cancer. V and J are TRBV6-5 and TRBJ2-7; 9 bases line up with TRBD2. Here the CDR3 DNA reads TGTGCCAGCAGTTACAACCGAGGTAGCGGGGGCTACACCTACGAGCAGTACTTC. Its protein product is CASSYNRGSGGYTYEQYF.